This entry lists 28 T cell receptor beta chains sequenced from one sample in a study of cytomegalovirus exposure and HLA in healthy donors (dated by TCRdb to about 2017). The library was produced with the immunoSEQ multiplex PCR assay. For the multiplex PCR, a mixture combining 60 forward primers for TCR Vbeta segments and 13 reverse primers for TCR Jbeta segments was used. This immuneACCESS table, as held by TCRdb, lists in-frame sequences with V and J called but not all clones. Of the missing ones, under half trace to an unresolved V gene in checked studies; the others have no known cause. Across this sample there are 150,000 to 190,000 clones, with approximately 81% seen only once. The biggest ten clones account for 1.3% to 1.5% of the sample. Sequenced material: PBMCs. These receptors all come from a man between 18 and 29 years old in good health and CMV-seronegative.

The chain carries TRBV7-2 and TRBJ2-3; tentative D call: TRBD2 (5 bases). Trimming cost V 2 bases and J 4 bases, with 13 bases left between them. This CDR3 has 15 residues. The germline CDR1 and CDR2 sequences are SGHTA and FQGNSA. The CDR3 region is CASSLWGAGADTQYF. In nucleotides, the CDR3 is TGTGCCAGCAGCTTATGGGGAGCCGGAGCAGATACGCAGTATTTT.

The gene calls are TRBV27 and TRBJ1-2; 7 bases map to TRBD1. There are 15 residues in the CDR3. V lost 5 bases and J lost 1; bases outside the gene matches: 7. Germline V gene sequence: CDR1 MNHEY, CDR2 SMNVEV (reference sequence). CDR3 region: CASSRGTAINYGYTF. The CDR3 region has the DNA TGTGCCAGCAGTCGCGGGACAGCTATTAACTATGGCTACACCTTC.

J is TRBJ2-7 and V is TRBV13, with TRBD1 identical over 10 bases. The CDR3 sequence is 13 residues long. Unmatched junction bases numbered 6, after V lost 8 bases and J lost 5 bases. Per the germline V gene, CDR1 is PRHDT and CDR2 is FYEKMQ (reference sequence). The CDR3 spells CASLGTGAHEQYF. The CDR3 region has the DNA TGTGCCAGCCTCGGGACAGGGGCGCACGAGCAGTACTTC.

The CDR3 spells CASSRGGSETYEQYF. The DNA of the CDR3 is TGTGCCAGCAGCCGAGGAGGTAGCGAGACCTACGAGCAGTACTTC. The chain combines TRBV7-2 with TRBJ2-7; possibly TRBD2 for D (5 bases). Germline V gene sequence: CDR1 SGHTA, CDR2 FQGNSA. Trimming pared 5 bases from V and 2 bases from J, leaving 16 bases between. This CDR3 contains 15 residues.

The chain joins TRBV4-1 to TRBJ1-4; the match to TRBD1 covers 7 bases. This CDR3 has 16 amino acids. Per the germline V gene, CDR1 is MGHRA and CDR2 is YSYEKL. Losses at the gene ends were 1 base for V and 8 bases for J; bases not matched to a gene: 10. CDR3 nucleotides: TGCGCCAGCAGCCAAGTCGGAGGGGGCCCCATGGAAAAACTGTTTTTT. Protein: CASSQVGGGPMEKLFF.

This clone came up a few times. V usage is TRBV4-3 and J usage is TRBJ1-1; D gene uncertain. Trimming shortened V by 0 bases and J by 1 base, and 6 bases separated the two germline ends. Germline values: CDR1 LGHNA, CDR2 YSLEER. This CDR3 comprises 14 residues. For the CDR3, the DNA is TGCGCCAGCAGCCAAGACGCAGGGAACACTGAAGCTTTCTTT. This sequence encodes CASSQDAGNTEAFF.

This chain uses TRBV5-1 with TRBJ1-2; D is unresolved. Trimming removed 0 bases from V and 2 bases from J, with 5 bases in between. CDR3 length: 13 residues. From germline, CDR1 is SGHRS and CDR2 YFSETQ. CDR3 amino acids: CASSLDGNYGYTF. The CDR3 DNA is TGCGCCAGCAGCTTGGACGGGAACTATGGCTACACCTTC.

This clone has only a few counts. This chain joins TRBV25-1 and TRBJ2-7; weak D call: TRBD1 (5 bases). Deletions cut 8 bases from V and 2 bases from J, with 13 bases between. The CDR3 is 13 residues long. The germline V gene has CDR1 MGHDK and CDR2 SYGVNS. CDR3 DNA: TGTGCCAGCGGTCAGGGCGGCGCCTACGAGCAGTACTTC. It codes for CASGQGGAYEQYF.

The J gene is TRBJ2-1, the V gene TRBV7-2, with 14 bases fitting TRBD2. The CDR3 contains 17 residues. The V segment lost 3 bases and the J segment 6 bases; nucleotides outside the gene matches: 7. In germline, CDR1 is SGHTA, CDR2 FQGNSA. The CDR3 sequence: CASSLGLAGAQGNEQFF. The CDR3 bases are TGTGCCAGCAGCTTGGGACTAGCGGGAGCGCAAGGCAATGAGCAGTTCTTC.

CDR3: CASSQGKKVTGETGELFF. The CDR3 coding sequence is TGTGCCAGCAGCCAAGGAAAAAAGGTCACGGGGGAAACCGGGGAGCTGTTTTTT. V is TRBV14 and J is TRBJ2-2; a possible D gene is TRBD2 (6 bases). The germline V gene has CDR1 SGHDN and CDR2 FVKESK. The V end was cut by 1 base, the J end by 5 bases, with 20 bases between. This CDR3 region has 18 residues.

The chain is built from TRBV30 and TRBJ2-7; 8 bases are a match to TRBD1. The CDR3 runs to 14 residues. With V trimmed by 3 bases and J by 0 bases, 4 bases remained unmatched. CDR1 is GTSNPN, CDR2 SVGIG, per germline (reference sequence). CDR3: CAWSVQGDSYEQYF. CDR3 sequence (DNA): TGTGCCTGGAGCGTACAGGGGGACTCCTACGAGCAGTACTTC.

The chain recombines TRBV9 with TRBJ1-4; D gene uncertain. This CDR3 comprises 8 residues. Per the germline V gene, CDR1 is SGDLS and CDR2 is YYNGEE. The chain's CDR3 is CLNEKLFF. In nucleotides, the CDR3 is TGTCTAAATGAAAAACTGTTTTTT.

J is TRBJ2-7 and V is TRBV6-5, with 7 nucleotides matching TRBD2. The length of the CDR3 is 14 residues. Germline values: CDR1 MNHEY, CDR2 SVGAGI. With V trimmed by 0 bases and J by 5 bases, 4 bases remained unmatched. CDR3 nucleotides: TGTGCCAGCAGTTACTCGGCGGGGGTGGACGAGCAGTACTTC. Translating gives CASSYSAGVDEQYF.

The V call is TRBV5-8, the J call TRBJ2-1, with D possibly matching TRBD2 (6 bases). With 4 bases removed from V and 1 base from J, the gap between germline ends came to 18 bases. CDR1 and CDR2 from the germline V gene are SGHTS and YDEGEE. The CDR3 loop spans 17 amino acids. In DNA form, the CDR3 reads TGTGCCAGCAGCCGCGGGACTGCCTCGGGTTCCTACAATGAGCAGTTCTTC. Its protein product is CASSRGTASGSYNEQFF.

This clone has more than one count but fewer than ten. The chain combines TRBV5-1 with TRBJ1-5; D gene uncertain. Germline CDR1 is SGHRS and CDR2 is YFSETQ. The CDR3 length is 16 residues. The germline V and J ends were trimmed by 0 bases and 2 bases, with 12 bases remaining between them. The CDR3 nucleotides are TGCGCCAGCAGCTTGGGCACGGCGGTGGGCAATCAGCCCCAGCATTTT. Amino acid sequence: CASSLGTAVGNQPQHF.

About this clone: This CDR3 is also generated by other DNA sequences in the sample. CDR3 DNA: TGTGCCAGCAGCTACGGGACAGAATCCTACGAGCAGTACTTC. This codes for CASSYGTESYEQYF. The genes are TRBV7-2 and TRBJ2-7; the match to TRBD1 covers 7 bases. The CDR3 has 14 amino acids. V was clipped by 4 bases and J by 1 base; unmatched bases: 4. CDR1 SGHTA and CDR2 FQGNSA come from the germline V gene.

In this sample, this clone turned up once. The gene calls are TRBV5-1 and TRBJ2-5, with D maybe TRBD1 (6 bases). Gene TRBJ2-7 matches the end of the DNA better, so the J call may be wrong. CDR1 is SGHRS and CDR2 is YFSETQ in the germline V gene. The CDR3 runs to 14 residues. CDR3 coding DNA: TGCGCCAGCAGCACGGACAGCCTCTCCTACGAGCAGTACTTC. Translation: CASSTDSLSYEQYF.

The chain joins TRBV9 to TRBJ2-5; D gene uncertain. V lost 0 bases and J 13 bases, leaving 13 bases between the germline ends. Germline-derived CDR1 and CDR2 are SGDLS and YYNGEE. The CDR3 totals 12 residues. The CDR3 protein is CASSVGDTQPYF. CDR3 coding DNA: TGTGCCAGCAGCGTAGGCGACACCCAGCCGTACTTC.

V is TRBV7-9 and J is TRBJ2-3, with 11 positions matching TRBD1. Germline V gene lookup returns CDR1 SEHNR and CDR2 FQNEAQ (reference sequence). The CDR3 extends over 15 amino acids. With V trimmed by 4 bases and J by 6 bases, 6 bases remained unmatched. Here the CDR3 DNA reads TGTGCCAGCAGCTCCGGGACAGGGGGACGGGATACGCAGTATTTT. Amino acids: CASSSGTGGRDTQYF.

The chain recombines TRBV5-6 with TRBJ1-1; D call uncertain. Between the trimmed V and J ends, which lost 2 bases and 11 bases, there was a span of 13 bases. Germline V gene lookup returns CDR1 SGHDT and CDR2 YYEEEE. The CDR3 has 12 amino acids. The DNA of the CDR3 is TGTGCCAGCAGCTTAACCCCTAAGGAGGCTTTCTTT. As protein: CASSLTPKEAFF.

The genes are TRBV6-1 and TRBJ1-2, with a weak D call TRBD1 (5 bases). The V gene's germline CDR1 is MNHNS and CDR2 SASEGT. This CDR3 is built from 11 residues. V shed 10 bases and J shed 2 bases, with 8 bases lying between them. The CDR3 sequence: CATRQNYGYTF. In DNA, the CDR3 is TGTGCCACGAGACAGAACTATGGCTACACCTTC.

The V call is TRBV9, the J call TRBJ2-7; 8 bases align to TRBD1. Germline assignment: CDR1 SGDLS and CDR2 YYNGEE. With 0 bases clipped from V and 0 bases from J, the junction kept 5 bases outside the gene matches. The CDR3 consists of 16 residues. The CDR3: CASSVAPGGLSYEQYF. The CDR3 region has the DNA TGTGCCAGCAGCGTAGCTCCAGGGGGCCTCTCCTACGAGCAGTACTTC. Together with reference TRBV9 and TRBJ2-7, the CDR3 gives the full variable domain: DSGVTQTPKHLITATGQRVTLRCSPRSGDLSVYWYQQSLDQGLQFLIQYYNGEERAKGNILERFSAQQFPDLHSELNLSSLELGDSALYFCASSVAPGGLSYEQYFGPGTRLTVT.

The chain links TRBV7-2 to TRBJ2-3; weak D call: TRBD1 (5 bases). The CDR3 is made up of 17 amino acids. The V end was cut by 1 base, the J end by 0 bases, with 14 bases between. Looked up from germline, CDR1 is SGHTA and CDR2 is FQGNSA. The CDR3 nucleotides are TGTGCCAGCAGCTTAGTTTTTCCAGGGTTAAGCACAGATACGCAGTATTTT. The encoded protein is CASSLVFPGLSTDTQYF. The full variable domain, completed using reference TRBV7-2 and TRBJ2-3, is GAGVSQSPSNKVTEKGKDVELRCDPISGHTALYWYRQSLGQGLEFLIYFQGNSAPDKSGLPSDRFSAERTGGSVSTLTIQRTQQEDSAVYLCASSLVFPGLSTDTQYFGPGTRLTVL.

This clone was recorded only once. V and J are TRBV6-5 and TRBJ2-1; 8 nucleotides align to TRBD1. The J segment lost 7 bases and the V segment lost 4 bases, leaving 12 bases of the junction unmatched. Germline assignment: CDR1 MNHEY and CDR2 SVGAGI. The CDR3 is 16 amino acids. This chain's CDR3 is CASSSSPWTGQNEQFF. In DNA form, the CDR3 reads TGTGCCAGCAGTTCCTCTCCTTGGACAGGGCAGAATGAGCAGTTCTTC.

This clone was counted once. The V call is TRBV9, the J call TRBJ2-1; 8 positions agree with TRBD1. The trim removed 6 bases at V and 9 bases at J, leaving 14 bases unmatched. The CDR3 loop spans 15 amino acids. The V gene's germline CDR1 is SGDLS and CDR2 YYNGEE. CDR3 region: CASTVGQDFQVEQFF. The CDR3, as DNA: TGTGCCAGCACCGTGGGACAGGACTTTCAGGTTGAGCAGTTCTTC.

V usage is TRBV4-3 and J usage is TRBJ2-1; 13 bases are shared with TRBD2. J gave up 6 bases and V 1 base, and 0 bases lay outside the gene matches. Germline CDR1 reads LGHNA; CDR2 reads YSLEER. The CDR3 sequence is 15 residues long. The CDR3 nucleotides read TGCGCCAGCAGCCAAGGACTAGCGGGAGGCAATGAGCAGTTCTTC. This sequence encodes CASSQGLAGGNEQFF.

V gene TRBV13 combines with J gene TRBJ2-2, with unresolved D. With 4 bases removed from V and 6 bases from J, the gap between germline ends came to 6 bases. The length of the CDR3 is 12 residues. The V gene's germline CDR1 is PRHDT and CDR2 FYEKMQ (reference sequence). The CDR3 spells CASSSRAGELFF. The CDR3, as DNA: TGTGCCAGCAGCTCCCGGGCCGGGGAGCTGTTTTTT.

The chain uses TRBV6-6 and TRBJ1-2, with D possibly TRBD1 on 5 matching bases. This CDR3 spans 14 amino acids. V was trimmed by 0 bases and J by 0 bases, leaving 5 bases between them. CDR1 and CDR2 from the germline V gene are MNHNY and SVGAGI (reference sequence). The CDR3 coding sequence is TGTGCCAGCAGTTACTCGACAGCTAACTATGGCTACACCTTC. It encodes CASSYSTANYGYTF.